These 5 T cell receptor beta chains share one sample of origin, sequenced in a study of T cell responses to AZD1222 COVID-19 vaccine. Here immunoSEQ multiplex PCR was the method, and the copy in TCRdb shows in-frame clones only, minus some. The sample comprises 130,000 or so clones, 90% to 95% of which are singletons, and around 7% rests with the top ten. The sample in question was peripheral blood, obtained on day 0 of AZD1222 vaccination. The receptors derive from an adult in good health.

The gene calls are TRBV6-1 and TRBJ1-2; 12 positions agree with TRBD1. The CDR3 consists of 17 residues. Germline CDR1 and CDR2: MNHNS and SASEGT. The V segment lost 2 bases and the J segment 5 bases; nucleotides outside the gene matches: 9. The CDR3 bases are TGTGCCAGCAGTGAACACGGGACAGGGGGCGGAGGATATGGCTACACCTTC. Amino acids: CASSEHGTGGGGYGYTF.

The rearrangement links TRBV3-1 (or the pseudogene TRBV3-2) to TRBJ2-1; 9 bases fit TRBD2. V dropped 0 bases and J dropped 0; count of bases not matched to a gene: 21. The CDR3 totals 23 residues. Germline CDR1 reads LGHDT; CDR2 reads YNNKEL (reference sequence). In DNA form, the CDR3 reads TGTGCCAGCAGCCAAGATCCCCTAACACGGCTCGGCGGGAGGGCGAGCTCCTACAATGAGCAGTTCTTC. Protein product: CASSQDPLTRLGGRASSYNEQFF.

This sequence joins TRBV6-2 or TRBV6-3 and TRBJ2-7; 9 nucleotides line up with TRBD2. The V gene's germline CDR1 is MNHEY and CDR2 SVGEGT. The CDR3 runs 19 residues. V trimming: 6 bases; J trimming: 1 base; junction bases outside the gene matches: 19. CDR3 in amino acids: CASSPISDFWTSESYEQYF. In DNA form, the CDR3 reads TGTGCCAGCAGCCCCATTTCCGATTTCTGGACTAGCGAGTCCTACGAGCAGTACTTC.

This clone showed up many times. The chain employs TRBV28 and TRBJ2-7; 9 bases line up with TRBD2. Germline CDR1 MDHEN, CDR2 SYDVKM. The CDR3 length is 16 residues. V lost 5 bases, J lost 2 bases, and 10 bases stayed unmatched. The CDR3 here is CASSPRASGTTYEQYF. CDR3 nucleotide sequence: TGTGCCAGCAGTCCGCGGGCTAGCGGGACAACCTACGAGCAGTACTTC.

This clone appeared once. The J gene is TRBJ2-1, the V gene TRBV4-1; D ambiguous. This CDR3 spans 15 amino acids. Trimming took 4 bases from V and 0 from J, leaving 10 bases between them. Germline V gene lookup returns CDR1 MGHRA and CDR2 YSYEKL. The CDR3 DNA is TGCGCCAGCAGCCGAGTAGTGGGCTCCTACAATGAGCAGTTCTTC. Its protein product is CASSRVVGSYNEQFF.